This record looks at one T cell receptor beta chain sequence and its context. Its antigen is undetermined. Everyone who donated was a healthy bone marrow donor. The data were obtained in a study of cytomegalovirus exposure and HLA in healthy donors. The V gene's germline CDR1 is MNHEY and CDR2 SVGAGI. This CDR3 contains 15 residues. Trimming pared 6 bases from V and 0 bases from J, leaving 12 bases between. Researchers ran the PCR with 60 Vbeta and 13 Jbeta primers. TCRdb keeps only in-frame clones here, not all; method: immunoSEQ multiplex PCR. The repertoire holds approximately 160,000 clones, with roughly 78% as singletons. Regarding the study as a whole: In the analysis, some V segments, TRBV6-2 and TRBV6-3 included, were excluded as indistinguishable. Relative to equally common others, HLA-associated TCR beta chains showed greater clonal expansion in a later analysis.

The chain couples TRBV6-5 to TRBJ2-1; the D gene is possibly TRBD1 (5 bases). Material: PBMCs. The sequence came from a woman in her forties or fifties in good health and CMV-seropositive. As DNA, the CDR3 is TGTGCCAGCAGCCGACAGTCGAGCTCCTACAATGAGCAGTTCTTC. Amino acids: CASSRQSSSYNEQFF.